This TCR beta chain was retrieved from a study of cytomegalovirus exposure and HLA in healthy donors. Findings and limits, study-wide: Cytomegalovirus-associated status was assigned to fewer than 200 TCR beta chains. On later analysis, the bulk of CMV-associated TCR beta chains appeared to be HLA-restricted.

The CDR3 totals 16 residues. Germline V gene data show CDR1 as SQVTM and CDR2 as ANQGSEA. This PCR relied on a set of 60 Vbeta primers and 13 Jbeta primers. Assay: immunoSEQ multiplex PCR; the TCRdb copy retains only in-frame clones and omits some. The table lists some 130,000 clones. With regard to this clone: Its matching antigen is unknown.

The sample comprised PBMCs. The receptor comes from a woman aged 40 to 55 in good health and CMV-seropositive. V usage is TRBV29-1 and J usage is TRBJ2-5, with D uncertain. Judging by the DNA end, TRBJ2-7 fits better; the J call may be wrong. In DNA, the CDR3 is TGCAGCGTTGAAAGGTATACAGCCAGTATCTCCTACGAGCAGTACTTC. Its translation: CSVERYTASISYEQYF.